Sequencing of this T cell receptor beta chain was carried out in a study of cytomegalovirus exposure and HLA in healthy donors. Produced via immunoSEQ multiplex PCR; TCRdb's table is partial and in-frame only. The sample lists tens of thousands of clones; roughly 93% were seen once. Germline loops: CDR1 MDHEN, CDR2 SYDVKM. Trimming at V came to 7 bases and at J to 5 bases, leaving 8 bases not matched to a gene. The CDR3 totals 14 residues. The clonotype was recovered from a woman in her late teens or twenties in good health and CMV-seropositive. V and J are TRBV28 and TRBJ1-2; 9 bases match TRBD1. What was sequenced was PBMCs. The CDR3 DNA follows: TGTGCCAGCAACCCGGACAGGGGTGAATATGGCTACACCTTC. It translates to CASNPDRGEYGYTF.